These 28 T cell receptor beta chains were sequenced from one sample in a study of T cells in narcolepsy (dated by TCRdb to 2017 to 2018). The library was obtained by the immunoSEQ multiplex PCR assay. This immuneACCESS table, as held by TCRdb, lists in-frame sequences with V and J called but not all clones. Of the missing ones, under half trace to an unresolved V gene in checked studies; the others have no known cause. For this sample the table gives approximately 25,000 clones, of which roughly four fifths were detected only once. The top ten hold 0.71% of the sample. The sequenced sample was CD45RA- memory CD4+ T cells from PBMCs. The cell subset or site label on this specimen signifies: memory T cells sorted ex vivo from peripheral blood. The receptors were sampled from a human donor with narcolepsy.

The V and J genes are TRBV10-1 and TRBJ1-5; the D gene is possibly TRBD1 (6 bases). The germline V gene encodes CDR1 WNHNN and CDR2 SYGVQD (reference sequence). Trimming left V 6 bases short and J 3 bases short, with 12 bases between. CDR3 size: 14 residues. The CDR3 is CASSPTGNNQPQHF. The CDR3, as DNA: TGCGCCAGCAGCCCTACAGGGAACAATCAGCCCCAGCATTTT.

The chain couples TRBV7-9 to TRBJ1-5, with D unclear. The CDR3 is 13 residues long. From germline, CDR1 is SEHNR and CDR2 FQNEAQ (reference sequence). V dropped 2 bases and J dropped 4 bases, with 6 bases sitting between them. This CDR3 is CASSLMGNQPQHF. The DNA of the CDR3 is TGTGCCAGCAGCTTAATGGGGAATCAGCCCCAGCATTTT.

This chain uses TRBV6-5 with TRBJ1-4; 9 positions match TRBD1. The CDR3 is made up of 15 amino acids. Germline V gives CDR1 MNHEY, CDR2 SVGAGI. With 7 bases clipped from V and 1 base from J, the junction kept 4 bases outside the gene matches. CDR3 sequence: CASNRGLGTNEKLFF. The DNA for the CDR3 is TGTGCCAGCAACAGGGGGCTAGGAACTAATGAAAAACTGTTTTTT.

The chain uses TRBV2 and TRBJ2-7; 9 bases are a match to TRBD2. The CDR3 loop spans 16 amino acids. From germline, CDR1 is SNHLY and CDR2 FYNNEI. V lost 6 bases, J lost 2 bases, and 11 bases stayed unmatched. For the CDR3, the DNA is TGTGCCAGCAGGAAGGCGGGAGGGCCAACCACCTACGAGCAGTACTTC. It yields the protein CASRKAGGPTTYEQYF.

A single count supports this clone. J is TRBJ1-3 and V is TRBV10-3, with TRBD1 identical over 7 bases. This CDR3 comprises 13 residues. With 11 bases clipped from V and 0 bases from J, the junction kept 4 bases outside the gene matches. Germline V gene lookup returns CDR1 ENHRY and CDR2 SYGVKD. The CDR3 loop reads CALGTVSGNTIYF. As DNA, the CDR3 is TGTGCCCTCGGGACAGTCTCTGGAAACACCATATATTTT.

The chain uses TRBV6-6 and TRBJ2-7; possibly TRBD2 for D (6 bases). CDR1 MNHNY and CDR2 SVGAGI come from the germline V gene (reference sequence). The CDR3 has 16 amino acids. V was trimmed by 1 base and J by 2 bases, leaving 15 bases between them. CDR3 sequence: CASSYFPSTSAYEQYF. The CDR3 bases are TGTGCCAGCAGTTACTTTCCTTCGACTAGTGCCTACGAGCAGTACTTC.

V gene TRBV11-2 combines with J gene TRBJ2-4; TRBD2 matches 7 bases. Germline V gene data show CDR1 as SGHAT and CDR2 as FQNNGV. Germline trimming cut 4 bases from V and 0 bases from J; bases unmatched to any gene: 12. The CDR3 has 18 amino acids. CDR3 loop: CASSSGGGSNLAKNIQYF. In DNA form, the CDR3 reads TGTGCCAGCAGCTCAGGCGGCGGGAGTAATCTAGCCAAAAACATTCAGTACTTC.

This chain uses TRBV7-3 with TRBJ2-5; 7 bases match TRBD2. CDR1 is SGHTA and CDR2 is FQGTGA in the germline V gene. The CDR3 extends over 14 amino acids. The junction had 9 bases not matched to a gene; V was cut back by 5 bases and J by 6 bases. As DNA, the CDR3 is TGTGCCAGCAGCAATGGACCGGGGACTAAGACCCAGTACTTC. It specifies CASSNGPGTKTQYF.

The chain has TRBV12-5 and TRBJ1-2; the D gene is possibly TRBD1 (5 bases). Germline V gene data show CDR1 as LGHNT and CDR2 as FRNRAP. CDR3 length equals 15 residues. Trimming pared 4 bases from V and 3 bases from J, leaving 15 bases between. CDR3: CASGSPERGDYGYTF. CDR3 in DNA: TGTGCTAGTGGTTCCCCAGAAAGGGGTGACTATGGCTACACCTTC.

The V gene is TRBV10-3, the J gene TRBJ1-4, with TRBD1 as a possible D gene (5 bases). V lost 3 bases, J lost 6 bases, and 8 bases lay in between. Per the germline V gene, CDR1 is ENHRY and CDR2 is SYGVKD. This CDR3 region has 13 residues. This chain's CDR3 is CAISDDRYEKLFF. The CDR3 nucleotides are TGTGCCATCAGTGACGACAGATATGAAAAACTGTTTTTT.

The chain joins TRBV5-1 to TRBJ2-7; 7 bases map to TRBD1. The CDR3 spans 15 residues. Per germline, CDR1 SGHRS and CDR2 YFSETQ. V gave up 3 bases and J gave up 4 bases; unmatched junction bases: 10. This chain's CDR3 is CASSSDGTDFYEQYF. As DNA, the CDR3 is TGCGCCAGCAGCTCCGACGGGACAGACTTTTACGAGCAGTACTTC.

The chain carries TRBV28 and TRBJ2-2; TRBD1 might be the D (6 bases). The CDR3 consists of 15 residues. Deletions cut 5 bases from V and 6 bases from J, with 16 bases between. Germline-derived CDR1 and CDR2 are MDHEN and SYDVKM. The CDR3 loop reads CASSPYRVGAGELFF. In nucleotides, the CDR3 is TGTGCCAGCAGTCCTTACAGGGTGGGCGCCGGGGAGCTGTTTTTT. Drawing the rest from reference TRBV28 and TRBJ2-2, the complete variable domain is DVKVTQSSRYLVKRTGEKVFLECVQDMDHENMFWYRQDPGLGLRLIYFSYDVKMKEKGDIPEGYSVSREKKERFSLILESASTNQTSMYLCASSPYRVGAGELFFGEGSRLTVL.

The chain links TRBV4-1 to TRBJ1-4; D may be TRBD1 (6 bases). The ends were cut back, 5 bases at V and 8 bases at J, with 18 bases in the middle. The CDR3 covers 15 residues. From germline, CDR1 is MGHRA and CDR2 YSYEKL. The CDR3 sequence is CASSSIGGRREKLFF. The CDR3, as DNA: TGCGCCAGCAGCTCGATTGGGGGGCGCCGGGAAAAACTGTTTTTT.

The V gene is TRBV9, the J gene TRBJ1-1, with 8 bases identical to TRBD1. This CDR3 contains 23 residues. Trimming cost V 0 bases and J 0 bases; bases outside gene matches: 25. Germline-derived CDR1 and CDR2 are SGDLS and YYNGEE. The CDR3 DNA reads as TGTGCCAGCAGCGTAGACCCTCCCGGGGGGGAACTTATGGACAGGGCCTTGAACACTGAAGCTTTCTTT. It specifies CASSVDPPGGELMDRALNTEAFF.

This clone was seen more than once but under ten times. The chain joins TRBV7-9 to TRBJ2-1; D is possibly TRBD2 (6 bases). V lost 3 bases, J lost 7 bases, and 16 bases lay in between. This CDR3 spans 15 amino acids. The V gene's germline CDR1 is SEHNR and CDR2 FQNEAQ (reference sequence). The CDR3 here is CASSFSGGAWNEQFF. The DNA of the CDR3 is TGTGCCAGCAGCTTCTCTGGAGGGGCTTGGAATGAGCAGTTCTTC.

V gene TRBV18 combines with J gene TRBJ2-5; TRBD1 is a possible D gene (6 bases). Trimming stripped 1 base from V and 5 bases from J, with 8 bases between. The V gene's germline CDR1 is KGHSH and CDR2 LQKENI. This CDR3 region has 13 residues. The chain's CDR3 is CASSPRQGETQYF. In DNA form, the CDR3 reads TGTGCCAGCTCACCACGTCAGGGGGAGACCCAGTACTTC.

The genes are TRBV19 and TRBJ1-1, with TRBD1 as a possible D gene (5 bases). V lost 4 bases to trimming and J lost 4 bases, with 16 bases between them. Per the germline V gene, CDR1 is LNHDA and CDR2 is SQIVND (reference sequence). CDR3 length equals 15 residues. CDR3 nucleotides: TGTGCCAGTAGTAAACAGGTCCCCGTTGTCACTGAAGCTTTCTTT. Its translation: CASSKQVPVVTEAFF.

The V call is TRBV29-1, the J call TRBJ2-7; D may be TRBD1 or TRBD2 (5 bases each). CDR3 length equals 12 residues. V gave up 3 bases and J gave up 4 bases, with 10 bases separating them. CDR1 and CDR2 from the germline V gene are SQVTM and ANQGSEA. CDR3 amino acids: CSVDGGPYEQYF. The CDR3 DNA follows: TGCAGCGTTGATGGGGGACCTTACGAGCAGTACTTC.

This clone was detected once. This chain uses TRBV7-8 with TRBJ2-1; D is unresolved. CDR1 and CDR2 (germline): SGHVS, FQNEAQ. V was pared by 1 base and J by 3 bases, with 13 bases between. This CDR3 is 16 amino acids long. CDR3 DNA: TGTGCCAGCAGCTTAGTTAGGGTTAGTATCTACAATGAGCAGTTCTTC. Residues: CASSLVRVSIYNEQFF.

CDR3 nucleotide sequence: TGCGCCAGCAGCTTGGGAGGACAGGATAACTATGGCTACACCTTC. Its translation is CASSLGGQDNYGYTF. This sequence joins TRBV5-1 and TRBJ1-2; TRBD1 aligns across 7 bases. CDR1 is SGHRS, CDR2 YFSETQ, per germline. V shed 0 bases and J 1 base; nucleotides not matched to a gene: 3. The CDR3 covers 15 residues.

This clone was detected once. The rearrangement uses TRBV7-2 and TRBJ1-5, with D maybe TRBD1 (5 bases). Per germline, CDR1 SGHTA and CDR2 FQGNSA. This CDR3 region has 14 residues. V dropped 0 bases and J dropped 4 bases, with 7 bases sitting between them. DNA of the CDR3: TGTGCCAGCAGCTTAGCGGGGGGGAATCAGCCCCAGCATTTT. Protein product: CASSLAGGNQPQHF.

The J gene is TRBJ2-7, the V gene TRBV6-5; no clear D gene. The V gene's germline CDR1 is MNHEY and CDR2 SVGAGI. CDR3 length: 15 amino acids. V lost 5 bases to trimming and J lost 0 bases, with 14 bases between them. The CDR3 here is CASSLEAGYSYEQYF. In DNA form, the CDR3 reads TGTGCCAGCAGTCTCGAGGCAGGCTACTCCTACGAGCAGTACTTC.

CDR3 in DNA: TGTGCCAGCAGTGGGCGGATTTCCACTGAAGCTTTCTTT. Protein sequence: CASSGRISTEAFF. V and J are TRBV2 and TRBJ1-1, with D unresolved. Germline CDR1 SNHLY, CDR2 FYNNEI. The CDR3 is made up of 13 amino acids. The V end lost 4 bases, the J end lost 4 bases, and 10 bases lay between the germline ends.

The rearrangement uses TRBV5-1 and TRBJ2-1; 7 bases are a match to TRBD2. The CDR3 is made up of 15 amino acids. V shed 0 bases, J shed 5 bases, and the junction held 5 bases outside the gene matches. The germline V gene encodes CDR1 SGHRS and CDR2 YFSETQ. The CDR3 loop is CASSLVSSGHNEQFF. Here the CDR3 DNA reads TGCGCCAGCAGCTTGGTGTCTAGCGGCCACAATGAGCAGTTCTTC. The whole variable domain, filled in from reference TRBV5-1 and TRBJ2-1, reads KAGVTQTPRYLIKTRGQQVTLSCSPISGHRSVSWYQQTPGQGLQFLFEYFSETQRNKGNFPGRFSGRQFSNSRSEMNVSTLELGDSALYLCASSLVSSGHNEQFFGPGTRLTVL.

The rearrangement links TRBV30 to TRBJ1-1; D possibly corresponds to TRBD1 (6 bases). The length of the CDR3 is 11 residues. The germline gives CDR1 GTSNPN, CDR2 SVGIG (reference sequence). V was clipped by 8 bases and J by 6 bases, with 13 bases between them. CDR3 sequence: CAVGRGAEAFF. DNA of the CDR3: TGTGCCGTCGGGAGGGGGGCTGAAGCTTTCTTT.

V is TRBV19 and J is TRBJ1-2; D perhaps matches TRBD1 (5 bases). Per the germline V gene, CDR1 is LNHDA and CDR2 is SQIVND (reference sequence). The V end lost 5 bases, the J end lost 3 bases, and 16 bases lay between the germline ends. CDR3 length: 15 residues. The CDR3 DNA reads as TGTGCCAGTAGTCCCGGAGACAGTGCTTACTATGGCTACACCTTC. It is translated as CASSPGDSAYYGYTF.

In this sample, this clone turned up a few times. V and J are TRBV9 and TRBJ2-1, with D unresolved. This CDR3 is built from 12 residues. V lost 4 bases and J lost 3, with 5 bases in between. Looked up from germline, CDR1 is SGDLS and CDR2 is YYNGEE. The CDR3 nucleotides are TGTGCCAGCAGCCTCAACTACAATGAGCAGTTCTTC. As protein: CASSLNYNEQFF.

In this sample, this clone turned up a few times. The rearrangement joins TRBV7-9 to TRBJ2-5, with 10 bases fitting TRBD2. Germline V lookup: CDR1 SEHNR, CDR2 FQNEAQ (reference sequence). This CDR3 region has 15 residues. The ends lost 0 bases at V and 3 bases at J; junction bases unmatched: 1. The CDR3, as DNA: TGTGCCAGCAGCTTAGCAACTAGCGGGAAAGAGACCCAGTACTTC. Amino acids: CASSLATSGKETQYF.